These 9 T cell receptor beta chains were sequenced from one sample in a study of T cell responses to AZD1222 COVID-19 vaccine. Method: immunoSEQ multiplex PCR; TCRdb's copy keeps in-frame clones and lacks some. In the table there are about 180,000 clones, roughly 93% of which are singletons. Source: peripheral blood, taken 28 days after the second dose of the MenACWY control vaccine. These receptors all stem from an adult who received the MenACWY meningococcal vaccine as a control.

About this clone itself: The same CDR3 can be traced to other DNA sequences in this sample. The chain is built from TRBV5-1 and TRBJ1-5; tentatively, D is TRBD1 (5 bases). From germline, CDR1 is SGHRS and CDR2 YFSETQ. Deletions cut 0 bases from V and 2 bases from J, with 6 bases between. CDR3 length: 14 residues. Here the CDR3 reads CASSLEGGNQPQHF. The CDR3 nucleotides read TGCGCCAGCAGCTTGGAAGGGGGCAATCAGCCCCAGCATTTT.

The chain combines TRBV5-1 with TRBJ1-4; no clear D. CDR3 size: 15 residues. The germline CDR1 and CDR2 sequences are SGHRS and YFSETQ. The ends were cut back, 1 base at V and 5 bases at J, with 12 bases in the middle. The CDR3 region has the DNA TGCGCCAGCAGCTTGAGAGACTCCTCAAATGAAAAACTGTTTTTT. Protein sequence: CASSLRDSSNEKLFF.

V is TRBV2 and J is TRBJ1-1; tentatively, D is TRBD1 (5 bases). This CDR3 region has 14 residues. The germline V gene has CDR1 SNHLY and CDR2 FYNNEI. Trimming removed 6 bases from V and 0 bases from J, with 11 bases in between. The DNA of the CDR3 is TGTGCCAGCAGCACGGACACCCTGAACACTGAAGCTTTCTTT. Translating it yields CASSTDTLNTEAFF. The variable domain in full, completed from reference TRBV2 and TRBJ1-1, reads EPEVTQTPSHQVTQMGQEVILRCVPISNHLYFYWYRQILGQKVEFLVSFYNNEISEKSEIFDDQFSVERPDGSNFTLKIRSTKLEDSAMYFCASSTDTLNTEAFFGQGTRLTVV.

The chain carries TRBV7-9 and TRBJ1-2; D not resolved. The V end was cut by 3 bases, the J end by 1 base, with 6 bases between. The CDR3 is 13 residues long. The germline gives CDR1 SEHNR, CDR2 FQNEAQ (reference sequence). The CDR3 bases are TGTGCCAGCAGCTTGGGAGTTAACTATGGCTACACCTTC. Its translation is CASSLGVNYGYTF.

The gene calls are TRBV28 and TRBJ1-5; TRBD1 matches at 8 bases. The CDR3 has 15 amino acids. Germline CDR1 MDHEN, CDR2 SYDVKM. Trimming at V came to 2 bases and at J to 6 bases, leaving 6 bases not matched to a gene. CDR3 loop: CASSLRQGAIQPQHF. DNA for the CDR3: TGTGCCAGCAGTTTACGGCAGGGGGCGATTCAGCCCCAGCATTTT.

This chain links TRBV18 with TRBJ2-2, with 12 bases aligning to TRBD1. CDR3 size: 17 residues. Germline CDR1 KGHSH, CDR2 LQKENI. After removal of 6 bases from V and 7 bases from J, the junction contained 12 bases not matched to a gene. CDR3 loop: CASSLIPGQGADGELFF. The CDR3 bases are TGTGCCAGCTCCCTAATCCCGGGACAGGGGGCCGACGGGGAGCTGTTTTTT.

The chain is built from TRBV5-1 and TRBJ1-1; D is unresolved. Germline values: CDR1 SGHRS, CDR2 YFSETQ. Trimming shortened V by 0 bases and J by 2 bases, and 11 bases separated the two germline ends. There are 15 residues in the CDR3. The CDR3 DNA reads TGCGCCAGCAGCTTGGCCTGGGGTTCCAACACTGAAGCTTTCTTT. This translates into CASSLAWGSNTEAFF. The whole variable domain, remainder taken from reference TRBV5-1 and TRBJ1-1, is KAGVTQTPRYLIKTRGQQVTLSCSPISGHRSVSWYQQTPGQGLQFLFEYFSETQRNKGNFPGRFSGRQFSNSRSEMNVSTLELGDSALYLCASSLAWGSNTEAFFGQGTRLTVV.

The CDR3 bases are TGTGCCAGCAGTGAAGAGACCCGATACCCCTACGAGCAGTACTTC. It specifies CASSEETRYPYEQYF. This chain connects TRBV2 to TRBJ2-7; D is unclear. This CDR3 contains 15 residues. The germline V and J ends were trimmed by 1 base and 2 bases, with 12 bases remaining between them. Germline-derived CDR1 and CDR2 are SNHLY and FYNNEI.

The V call is TRBV3-1 (or the pseudogene TRBV3-2), the J call TRBJ2-6, with 7 bases fitting TRBD1. The germline V gene has CDR1 LGHDT and CDR2 YNNKEL (reference sequence). The CDR3 runs 15 residues. The junction had 4 bases not matched to a gene; V was cut back by 4 bases and J by 4 bases. CDR3 DNA: TGTGCCAGCAGCCCACAGGGGTCGGGGGCCAACGTCCTGACTTTC. It encodes CASSPQGSGANVLTF.